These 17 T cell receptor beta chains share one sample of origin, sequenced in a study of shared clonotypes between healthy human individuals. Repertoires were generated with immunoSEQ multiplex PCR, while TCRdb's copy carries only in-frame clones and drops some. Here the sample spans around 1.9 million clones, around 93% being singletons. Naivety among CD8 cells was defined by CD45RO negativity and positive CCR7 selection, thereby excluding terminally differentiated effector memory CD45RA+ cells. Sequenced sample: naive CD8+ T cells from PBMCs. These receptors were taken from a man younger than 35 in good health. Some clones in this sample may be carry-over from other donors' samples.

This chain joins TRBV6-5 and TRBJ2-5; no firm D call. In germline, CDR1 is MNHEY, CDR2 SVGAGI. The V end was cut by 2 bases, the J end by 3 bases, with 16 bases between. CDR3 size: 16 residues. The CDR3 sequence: CASSYALFTEKETQYF. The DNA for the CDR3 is TGTGCCAGCAGTTACGCCTTGTTCACGGAGAAAGAGACCCAGTACTTC.

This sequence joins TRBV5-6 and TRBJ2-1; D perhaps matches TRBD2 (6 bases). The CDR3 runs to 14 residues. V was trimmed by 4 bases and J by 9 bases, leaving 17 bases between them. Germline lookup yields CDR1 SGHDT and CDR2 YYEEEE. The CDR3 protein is CASSMAGQGREQFF. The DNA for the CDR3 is TGTGCCAGCAGCATGGCGGGGCAGGGCCGTGAGCAGTTCTTC.

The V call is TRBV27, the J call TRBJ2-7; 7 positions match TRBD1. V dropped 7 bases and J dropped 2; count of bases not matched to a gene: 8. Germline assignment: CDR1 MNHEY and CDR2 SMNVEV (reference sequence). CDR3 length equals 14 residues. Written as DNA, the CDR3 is TGTGCCAGCAACCCCGGGACAGCGCCCTACGAGCAGTACTTC. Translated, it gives CASNPGTAPYEQYF.

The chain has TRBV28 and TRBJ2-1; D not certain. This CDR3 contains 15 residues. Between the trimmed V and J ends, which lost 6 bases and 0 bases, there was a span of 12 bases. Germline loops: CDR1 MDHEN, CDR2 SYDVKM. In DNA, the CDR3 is TGTGCCAGCAGCCGGGCGGCCCGCTCCTACAATGAGCAGTTCTTC. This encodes CASSRAARSYNEQFF.

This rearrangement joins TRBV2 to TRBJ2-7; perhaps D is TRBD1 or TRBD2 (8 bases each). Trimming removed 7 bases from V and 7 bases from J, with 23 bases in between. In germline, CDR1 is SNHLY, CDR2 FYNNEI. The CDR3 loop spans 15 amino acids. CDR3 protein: CASIPTGGTRKEQYF. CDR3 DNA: TGTGCCAGCATTCCCACAGGGGGGACTAGGAAGGAGCAGTACTTC.

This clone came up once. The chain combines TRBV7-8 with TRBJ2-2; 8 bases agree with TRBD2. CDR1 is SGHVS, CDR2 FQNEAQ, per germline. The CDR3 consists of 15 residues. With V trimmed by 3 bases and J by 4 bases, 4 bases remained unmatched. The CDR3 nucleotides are TGTGCCAGCAGCTTCTCGGGGGGGGCCACCGGGGAGCTGTTTTTT. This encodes CASSFSGGATGELFF.

CDR3 coding DNA: TGTGCCAGCAGGCAGACTCGGGAGGGATTCTACAATGAGCAGTTCTTC. Its protein is CASRQTREGFYNEQFF. The chain joins TRBV28 to TRBJ2-1; 8 bases match TRBD2. After removal of 6 bases from V and 3 bases from J, the junction contained 10 bases not matched to a gene. This CDR3 region has 16 residues. Germline loops: CDR1 MDHEN, CDR2 SYDVKM.

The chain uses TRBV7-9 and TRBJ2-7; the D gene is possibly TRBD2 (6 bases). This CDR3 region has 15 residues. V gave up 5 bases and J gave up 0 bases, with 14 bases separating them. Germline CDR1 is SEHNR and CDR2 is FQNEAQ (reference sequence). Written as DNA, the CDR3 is TGTGCCAGCAGCACCATCGAGACTAGCTCCTACGAGCAGTACTTC. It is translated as CASSTIETSSYEQYF.

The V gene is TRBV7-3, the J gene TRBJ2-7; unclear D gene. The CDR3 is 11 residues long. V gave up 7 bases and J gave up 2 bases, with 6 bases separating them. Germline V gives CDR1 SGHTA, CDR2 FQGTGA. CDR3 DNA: TGTGCCAGCAAAGGGCCCTACGAGCAGTACTTC. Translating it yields CASKGPYEQYF.

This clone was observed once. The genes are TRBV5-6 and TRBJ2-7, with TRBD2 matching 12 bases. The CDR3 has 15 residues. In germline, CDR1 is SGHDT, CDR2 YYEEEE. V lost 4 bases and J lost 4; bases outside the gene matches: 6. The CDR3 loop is CASSGPSGRVYEQYF. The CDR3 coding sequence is TGTGCCAGCAGCGGACCTAGCGGGAGGGTTTACGAGCAGTACTTC. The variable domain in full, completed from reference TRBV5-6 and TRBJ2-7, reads DAGVTQSPTHLIKTRGQQVTLRCSPKSGHDTVSWYQQALGQGPQFIFQYYEEEERQRGNFPDRFSGHQFPNYSSELNVNALLLGDSALYLCASSGPSGRVYEQYFGPGTRLTVT.

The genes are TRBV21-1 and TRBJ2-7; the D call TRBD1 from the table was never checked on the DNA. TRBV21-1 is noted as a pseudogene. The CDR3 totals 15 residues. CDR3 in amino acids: CASSTGTGDNYEQYF. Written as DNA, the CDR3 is TGTGCCAGCAGCACCGGGACAGGGGACAACTACGAGCAGTACTTC.

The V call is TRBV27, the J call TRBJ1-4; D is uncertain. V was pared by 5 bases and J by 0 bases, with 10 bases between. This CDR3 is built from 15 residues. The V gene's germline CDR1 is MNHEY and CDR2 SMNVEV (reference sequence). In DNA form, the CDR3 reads TGTGCCAGCAGTCCCCAGGCCGCAACTAATGAAAAACTGTTTTTT. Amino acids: CASSPQAATNEKLFF.

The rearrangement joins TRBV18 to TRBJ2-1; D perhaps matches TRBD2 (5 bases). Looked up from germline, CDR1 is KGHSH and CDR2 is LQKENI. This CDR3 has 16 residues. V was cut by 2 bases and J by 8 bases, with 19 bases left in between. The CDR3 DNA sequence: TGTGCCAGCTCACCATCCTCTACTGGGCTAGCCTATGAGCAGTTCTTC. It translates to CASSPSSTGLAYEQFF.

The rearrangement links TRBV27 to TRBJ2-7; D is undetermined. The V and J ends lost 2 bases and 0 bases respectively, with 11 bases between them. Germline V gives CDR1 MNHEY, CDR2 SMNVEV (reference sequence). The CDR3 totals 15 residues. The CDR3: CASSLGLPRSYEQYF. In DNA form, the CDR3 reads TGTGCCAGCAGTTTAGGGCTCCCCCGCTCCTACGAGCAGTACTTC.

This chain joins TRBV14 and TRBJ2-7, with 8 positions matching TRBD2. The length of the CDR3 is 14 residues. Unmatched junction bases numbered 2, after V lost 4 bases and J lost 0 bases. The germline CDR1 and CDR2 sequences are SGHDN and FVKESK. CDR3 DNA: TGTGCCAGCAGCCCCGGACTAGCCTCCTACGAGCAGTACTTC. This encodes CASSPGLASYEQYF.

The CDR3 spells CATSRDADTNTGELFF. The DNA for the CDR3 is TGTGCCACCAGCAGAGATGCCGATACGAACACCGGGGAGCTGTTTTTT. The chain is built from TRBV15 and TRBJ2-2; D is ambiguous. V was pared by 0 bases and J by 0 bases, with 8 bases between. Germline CDR1 LNHNV, CDR2 YYDKDF (reference sequence). The CDR3 is made up of 16 amino acids.

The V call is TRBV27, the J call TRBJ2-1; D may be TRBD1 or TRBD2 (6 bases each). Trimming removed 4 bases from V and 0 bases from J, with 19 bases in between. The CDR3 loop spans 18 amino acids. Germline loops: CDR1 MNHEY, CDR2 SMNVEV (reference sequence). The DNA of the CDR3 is TGTGCCAGCAGTTCGGAGTGGAGGGGGGACCCCTCCTACAATGAGCAGTTCTTC. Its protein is CASSSEWRGDPSYNEQFF.